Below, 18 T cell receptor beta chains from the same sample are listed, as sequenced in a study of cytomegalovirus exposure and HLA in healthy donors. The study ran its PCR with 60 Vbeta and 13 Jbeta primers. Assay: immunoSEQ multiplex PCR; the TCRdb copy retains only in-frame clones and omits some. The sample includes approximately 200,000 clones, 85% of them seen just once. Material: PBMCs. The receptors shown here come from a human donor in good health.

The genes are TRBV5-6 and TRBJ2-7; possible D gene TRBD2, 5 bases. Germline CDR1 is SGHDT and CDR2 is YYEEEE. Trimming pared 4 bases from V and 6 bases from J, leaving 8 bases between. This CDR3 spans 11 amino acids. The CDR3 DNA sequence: TGTGCCAGCAGCCGCGAGGGCGAGCAGTACTTC. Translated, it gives CASSREGEQYF.

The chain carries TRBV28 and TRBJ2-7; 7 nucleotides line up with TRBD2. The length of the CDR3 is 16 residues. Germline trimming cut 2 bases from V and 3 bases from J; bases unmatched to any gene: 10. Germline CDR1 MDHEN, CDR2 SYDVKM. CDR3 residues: CASSLGGILAGYEQYF. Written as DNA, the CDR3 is TGTGCCAGCAGTTTAGGGGGGATATTAGCGGGCTACGAGCAGTACTTC.

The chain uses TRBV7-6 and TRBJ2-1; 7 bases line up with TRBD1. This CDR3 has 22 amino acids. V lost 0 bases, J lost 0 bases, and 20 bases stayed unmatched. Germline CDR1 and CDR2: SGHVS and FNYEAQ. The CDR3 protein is CASSLASRAHDRVGVSYNEQFF. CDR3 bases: TGTGCCAGCAGCTTAGCTTCAAGAGCGCACGACAGGGTCGGAGTCTCCTACAATGAGCAGTTCTTC.

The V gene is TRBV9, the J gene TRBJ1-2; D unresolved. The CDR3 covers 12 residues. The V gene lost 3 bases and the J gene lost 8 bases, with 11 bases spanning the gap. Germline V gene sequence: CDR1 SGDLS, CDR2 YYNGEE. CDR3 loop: CASSGLGYGYTF. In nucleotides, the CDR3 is TGTGCCAGCAGCGGACTCGGATACGGCTACACCTTC.

The CDR3 sequence is CASSSNYQRTSGRASYEQYF. The CDR3, as DNA: TGTGCCAGCAGCTCCAACTACCAACGGACTAGCGGGAGGGCCTCCTACGAGCAGTACTTC. The chain links TRBV7-8 to TRBJ2-7; 15 bases fit TRBD2. The V segment lost 4 bases and the J segment 0 bases; nucleotides outside the gene matches: 13. The germline V gene encodes CDR1 SGHVS and CDR2 FQNEAQ. The CDR3 consists of 20 residues.

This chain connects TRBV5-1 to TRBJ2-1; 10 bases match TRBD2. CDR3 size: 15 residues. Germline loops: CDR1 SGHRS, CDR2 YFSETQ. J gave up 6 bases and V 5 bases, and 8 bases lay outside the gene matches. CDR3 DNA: TGCGCCAGCAGGCAAGCGGGAGGGCCGATCAATGAGCAGTTCTTC. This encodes CASRQAGGPINEQFF.

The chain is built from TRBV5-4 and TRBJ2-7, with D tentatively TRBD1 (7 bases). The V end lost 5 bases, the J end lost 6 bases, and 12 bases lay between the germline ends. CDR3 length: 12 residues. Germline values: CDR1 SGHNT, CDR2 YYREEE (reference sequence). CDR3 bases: TGTGCCAGCAGGGAGGGGGCAGCCGAGCAGTACTTC. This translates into CASREGAAEQYF.

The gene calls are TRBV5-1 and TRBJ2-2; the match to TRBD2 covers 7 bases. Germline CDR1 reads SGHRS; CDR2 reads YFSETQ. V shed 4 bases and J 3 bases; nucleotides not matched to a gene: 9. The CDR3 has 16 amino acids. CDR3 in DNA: TGCGCCAGCAGCGTCAGGGCTAGCGGAGACACCGGGGAGCTGTTTTTT. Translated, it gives CASSVRASGDTGELFF.

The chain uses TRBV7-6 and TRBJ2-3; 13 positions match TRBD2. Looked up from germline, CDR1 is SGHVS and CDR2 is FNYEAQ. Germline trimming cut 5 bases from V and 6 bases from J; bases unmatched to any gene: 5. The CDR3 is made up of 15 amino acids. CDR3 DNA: TGTGCCAGCAGCATAACTAGCGGGGGGGTGGATACGCAGTATTTT. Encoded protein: CASSITSGGVDTQYF.

The DNA of the CDR3 is TGCGCCAGCAGCTTGAGGCCTAGCCCCTACGAGCAGTACTTC. Translation: CASSLRPSPYEQYF. V and J are TRBV5-1 and TRBJ2-7; perhaps TRBD2 as D (5 bases). The V gene's germline CDR1 is SGHRS and CDR2 YFSETQ. The CDR3 runs 14 residues. Trimming cost V 1 base and J 2 bases, with 10 bases left between them.

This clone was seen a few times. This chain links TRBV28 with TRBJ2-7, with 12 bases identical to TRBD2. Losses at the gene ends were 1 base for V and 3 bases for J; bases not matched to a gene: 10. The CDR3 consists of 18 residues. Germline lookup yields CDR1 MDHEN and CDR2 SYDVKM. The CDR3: CASSLFFASGRASYEQYF. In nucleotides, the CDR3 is TGTGCCAGCAGTTTATTTTTCGCTAGCGGGAGGGCCAGCTACGAGCAGTACTTC.

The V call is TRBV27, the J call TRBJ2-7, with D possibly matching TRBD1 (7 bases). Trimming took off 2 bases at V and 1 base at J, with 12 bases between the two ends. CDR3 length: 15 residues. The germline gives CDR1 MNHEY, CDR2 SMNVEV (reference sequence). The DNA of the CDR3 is TGTGCCAGCAGTTTACTATCAGGGGGGTCCTACGAGCAGTACTTC. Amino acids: CASSLLSGGSYEQYF.

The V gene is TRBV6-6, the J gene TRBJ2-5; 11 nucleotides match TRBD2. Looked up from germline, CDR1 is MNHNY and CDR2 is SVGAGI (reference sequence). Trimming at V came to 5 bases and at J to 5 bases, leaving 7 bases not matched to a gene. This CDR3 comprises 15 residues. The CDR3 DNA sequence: TGTGCCAGCAGTAAAGGACTAGCGGGTCGGGAGACCCAGTACTTC. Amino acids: CASSKGLAGRETQYF.

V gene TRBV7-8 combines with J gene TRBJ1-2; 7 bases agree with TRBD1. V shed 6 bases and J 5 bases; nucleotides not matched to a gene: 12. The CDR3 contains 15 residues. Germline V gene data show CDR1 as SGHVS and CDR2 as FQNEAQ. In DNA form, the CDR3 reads TGTGCCAGCAGTAGGGTCCGGGACAGTCCTTATGGCTACACCTTC. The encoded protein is CASSRVRDSPYGYTF.

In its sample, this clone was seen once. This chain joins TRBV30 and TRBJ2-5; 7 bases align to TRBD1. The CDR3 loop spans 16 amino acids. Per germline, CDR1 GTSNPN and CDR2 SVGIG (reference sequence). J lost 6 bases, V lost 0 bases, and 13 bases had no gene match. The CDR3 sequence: CAWSVIGTGAFQTQYF. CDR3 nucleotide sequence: TGTGCCTGGAGTGTAATTGGAACAGGGGCTTTCCAGACCCAGTACTTC.

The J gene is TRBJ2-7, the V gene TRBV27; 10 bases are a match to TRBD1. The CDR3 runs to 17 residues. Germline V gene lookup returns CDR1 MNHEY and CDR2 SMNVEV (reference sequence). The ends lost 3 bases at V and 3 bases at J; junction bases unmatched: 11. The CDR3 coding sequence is TGTGCCAGCAGTTTTGGGGGACAGGGGTTATGGGGCTACGAGCAGTACTTC. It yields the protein CASSFGGQGLWGYEQYF.

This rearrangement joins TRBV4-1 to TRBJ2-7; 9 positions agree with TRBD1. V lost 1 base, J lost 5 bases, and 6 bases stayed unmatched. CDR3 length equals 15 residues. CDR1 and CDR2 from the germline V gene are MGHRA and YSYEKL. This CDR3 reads CASSQAGTGNHEQYF. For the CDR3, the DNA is TGCGCCAGCAGCCAAGCCGGGACAGGGAACCACGAGCAGTACTTC.

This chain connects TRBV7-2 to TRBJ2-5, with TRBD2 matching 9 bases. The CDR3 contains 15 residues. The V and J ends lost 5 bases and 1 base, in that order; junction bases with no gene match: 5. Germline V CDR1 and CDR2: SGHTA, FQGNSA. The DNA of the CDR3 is TGTGCCAGCAGCCTCGGCGGGAGGGGCCAAGAGACCCAGTACTTC. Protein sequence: CASSLGGRGQETQYF. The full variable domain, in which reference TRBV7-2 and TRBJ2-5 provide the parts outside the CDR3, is GAGVSQSPSNKVTEKGKDVELRCDPISGHTALYWYRQSLGQGLEFLIYFQGNSAPDKSGLPSDRFSAERTGGSVSTLTIQRTQQEDSAVYLCASSLGGRGQETQYFGPGTRLLVL.